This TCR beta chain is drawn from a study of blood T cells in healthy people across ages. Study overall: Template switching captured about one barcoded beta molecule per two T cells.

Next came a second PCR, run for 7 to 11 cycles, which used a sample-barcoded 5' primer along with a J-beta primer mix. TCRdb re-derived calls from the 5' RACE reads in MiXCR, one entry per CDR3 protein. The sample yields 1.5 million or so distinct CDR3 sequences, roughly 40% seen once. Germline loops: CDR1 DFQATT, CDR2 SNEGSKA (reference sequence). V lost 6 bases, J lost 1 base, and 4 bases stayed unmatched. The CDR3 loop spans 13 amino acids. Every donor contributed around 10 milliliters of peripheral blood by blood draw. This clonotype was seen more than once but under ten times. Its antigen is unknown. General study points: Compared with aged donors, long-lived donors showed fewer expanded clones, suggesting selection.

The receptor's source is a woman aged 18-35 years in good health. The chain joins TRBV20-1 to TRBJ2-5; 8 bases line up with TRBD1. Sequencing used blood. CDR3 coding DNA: TGCAGTGCGGGACAGGCAACCCAAGAGACCCAGTACTTC. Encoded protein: CSAGQATQETQYF.